Presented here are 13 T cell receptor beta chains from one specimen sequenced in a study of cytomegalovirus exposure and HLA in healthy donors. Amplification used 60 Vbeta primers and 13 Jbeta primers. Using immunoSEQ multiplex PCR, the repertoire was profiled, and TCRdb retains in-frame clones only, with some absent. The table records approximately 150,000 clones, roughly 80% of them present only once. Sequencing input: PBMCs. The receptor set was obtained from a man aged 18-30 years in good health and CMV-seronegative.

This rearrangement joins TRBV5-1 to TRBJ2-5; D is possibly TRBD1 (6 bases). The assigned J gene may be wrong: the sequence end matches TRBJ2-7 better. The CDR3 has 13 residues. Per germline, CDR1 SGHRS and CDR2 YFSETQ. The CDR3 nucleotides are TGCGCCAGCAGCTTACGGACAGTTTCCGAGCAGTACTTC. This sequence encodes CASSLRTVSEQYF.

The chain combines TRBV6-1 with TRBJ2-7; 7 bases match TRBD1. Germline lookup yields CDR1 MNHNS and CDR2 SASEGT. With 4 bases clipped from V and 2 bases from J, the junction kept 2 bases outside the gene matches. The length of the CDR3 is 13 residues. The CDR3 nucleotides read TGTGCCAGCAGTGTGACAGGGCCCTACGAGCAGTACTTC. Protein sequence: CASSVTGPYEQYF.

The rearrangement links TRBV30 to TRBJ2-3, with D possibly being TRBD2 (6 bases). CDR1 is GTSNPN, CDR2 SVGIG, per germline (reference sequence). V was shortened by 6 bases and J by 5 bases, with 15 bases between the two germline ends. The CDR3 loop spans 13 amino acids. CDR3 sequence reads: CACGTPNQDTQYF. The CDR3 DNA is TGTGCCTGCGGGACTCCAAACCAAGATACGCAGTATTTT. Using reference TRBV30 and TRBJ2-3 for the parts outside the CDR3, the full variable domain is SQTIHQWPATLVQPVGSPLSLECTVEGTSNPNLYWYRQAAGRGLQLLFYSVGIGQISSEVPQNLSASRPQDRQFILSSKKLLLSDSGFYLCACGTPNQDTQYFGPGTRLTVL.

As DNA, the CDR3 is TGTGCCAGCAGCTTGGGGGGACTAGCGGGGGCAGATACGCAGTATTTT. It specifies CASSLGGLAGADTQYF. The chain carries TRBV5-4 and TRBJ2-3, with TRBD2 matching over 14 bases. This CDR3 comprises 16 residues. J was trimmed by 4 bases and V by 0 bases; bases with no gene match: 1. Germline CDR1 reads SGHNT; CDR2 reads YYREEE (reference sequence).

The V and J genes are TRBV6-5 and TRBJ2-1, with TRBD1 matching 11 bases. The CDR3 covers 13 residues. Trimming cost V 4 bases and J 8 bases; bases outside gene matches: 1. Germline assignment: CDR1 MNHEY and CDR2 SVGAGI. The CDR3 loop reads CASSWDRGYEQFF. The CDR3 DNA sequence: TGTGCCAGCAGTTGGGACAGGGGGTATGAGCAGTTCTTC.

V and J are TRBV7-9 and TRBJ2-1, with TRBD1 as a possible D gene (5 bases). Looked up from germline, CDR1 is SEHNR and CDR2 is FQNEAQ (reference sequence). The CDR3 runs to 12 residues. V was clipped by 1 base and J by 10 bases, with 8 bases between them. CDR3 coding DNA: TGTGCCAGCAGCTTAGTAGGGGCCGAGCAGTTCTTC. Its translation: CASSLVGAEQFF. Drawing the rest from reference TRBV7-9 and TRBJ2-1, the complete variable domain is DTGVSQNPRHKITKRGQNVTFRCDPISEHNRLYWYRQTLGQGPEFLTYFQNEAQLEKSRLLSDRFSAERPKGSFSTLEIQRTEQGDSAMYLCASSLVGAEQFFGPGTRLTVL.

The chain is built from TRBV10-2 and TRBJ2-5; 7 positions agree with TRBD2. The CDR3 is 15 residues long. Germline V CDR1 and CDR2: WSHSY, SAAADI. J lost 2 bases, V lost 1 base, and 4 bases had no gene match. The CDR3 DNA sequence: TGCGCCAGCAGTGAGTTGCCTAGCGGACAAGAGACCCAGTACTTC. Its protein product is CASSELPSGQETQYF.

V is TRBV4-1 and J is TRBJ1-2, with TRBD1 matching 7 bases. The CDR3 sequence is 15 residues long. V lost 1 base and J lost 1; bases outside the gene matches: 3. Germline assignment: CDR1 MGHRA and CDR2 YSYEKL. The CDR3 DNA is TGCGCCAGCAGCCAAGGACAGGGATTTAACTATGGCTACACCTTC. This sequence encodes CASSQGQGFNYGYTF.

This clone was picked up a small number of times. The chain uses TRBV4-1 and TRBJ2-7; TRBD1 aligns across 9 bases. Germline V gene lookup returns CDR1 MGHRA and CDR2 YSYEKL. The trim removed 1 base at V and 5 bases at J, leaving 9 bases unmatched. CDR3 length: 16 residues. The DNA of the CDR3 is TGCGCCAGCAGCCAAGTCTTAGGACAGGGGTTCAACGAGCAGTACTTC. It yields the protein CASSQVLGQGFNEQYF.

This chain links TRBV20-1 with TRBJ2-1; a possible D gene is TRBD1 (7 bases). CDR1 and CDR2 from the germline V gene are DFQATT and SNEGSKA (reference sequence). V was clipped by 6 bases and J by 10 bases, with 13 bases between them. There are 11 residues in the CDR3. CDR3 nucleotides: TGCAGTGCCGCGGGACAGTCAGAGCAGTTCTTC. It specifies CSAAGQSEQFF.

The chain uses TRBV7-9 and TRBJ2-1; D perhaps matches TRBD2 (5 bases). Germline-derived CDR1 and CDR2 are SEHNR and FQNEAQ (reference sequence). The CDR3 loop spans 14 amino acids. The V end was cut by 7 bases, the J end by 3 bases, with 13 bases between. The DNA for the CDR3 is TGTGCCAGCAACCCTGACTACCTCTACAATGAGCAGTTCTTC. It encodes CASNPDYLYNEQFF.

This clone turned up a few times. V is TRBV5-1 and J is TRBJ1-1; D unresolved. The germline V and J ends were trimmed by 0 bases and 7 bases, with 10 bases remaining between them. Germline CDR1 SGHRS, CDR2 YFSETQ. The CDR3 is made up of 13 amino acids. This chain's CDR3 is CASSLATGFEAFF. The CDR3 nucleotides are TGCGCCAGCAGCTTGGCCACGGGGTTTGAAGCTTTCTTT.

The V call is TRBV9, the J call TRBJ2-1, with 9 nucleotides matching TRBD1. The CDR3 consists of 14 residues. Germline values: CDR1 SGDLS, CDR2 YYNGEE. Trimming removed 6 bases from V and 8 bases from J; junction bases left unmatched: 9. Written as DNA, the CDR3 is TGTGCCAGCAACGGACAGGGGTCGAGGGATGAGCAGTTCTTC. Protein product: CASNGQGSRDEQFF.